The present T cell receptor (beta chain) was sequenced within a study of preoperative IRX-2 immunotherapy in early breast cancer. The CDR3 spans 16 residues. CDR1 is SGHRS, CDR2 YFSETQ, per germline. The germline V and J ends were trimmed by 1 base and 0 bases, with 12 bases remaining between them. Using immunoSEQ multiplex PCR, the repertoire was profiled, and TCRdb retains in-frame clones only, with some absent. The repertoire holds 40,000 to 50,000 clones, roughly 80% seen once, with about 1% in the top ten. Specified treatment: preoperative locoregional IRX-2 cytokine immunotherapy. Samples came from a phase Ib trial of preoperative locoregional IRX-2 cytokine immunotherapy.

This chain uses TRBV5-1 with TRBJ2-3; a possible D gene is TRBD1 (5 bases). The receptor was isolated from a human donor with breast cancer. The sequences come from tumor tissue, collected after IRX-2 immunotherapy. The chain's CDR3 is CASSLINGHSTDTQYF. CDR3 coding DNA: TGCGCCAGCAGCTTGATTAATGGACATAGCACAGATACGCAGTATTTT.